One sample yielded the 27 T cell receptor beta chains listed below, sequenced in a study of T cell responses to AZD1222 COVID-19 vaccine. Clones were sequenced by immunoSEQ multiplex PCR, and TCRdb holds only the in-frame ones, with some missing. The sample contains more than 90,000 clones, about 90% of which appear only once. The material sequenced was peripheral blood, taken 28 days after the second AZD1222 dose. The receptors stem from an adult who received the AZD1222 COVID-19 vaccine.

The chain employs TRBV15 and TRBJ1-5; D unclear. Trimming shortened V by 0 bases and J by 0 bases, and 6 bases separated the two germline ends. Germline lookup yields CDR1 LNHNV and CDR2 YYDKDF (reference sequence). The length of the CDR3 is 15 residues. The CDR3 spells CATSRDPDSNQPQHF. In DNA form, the CDR3 reads TGTGCCACCAGCAGAGATCCGGATAGCAATCAGCCCCAGCATTTT.

The chain has TRBV10-3 and TRBJ2-5; no reliable D call. Trimming removed 9 bases at V and 2 bases at J, with 13 bases between. Germline V gene lookup returns CDR1 ENHRY and CDR2 SYGVKD. This CDR3 contains 13 residues. CDR3 residues: CAITPKDQETQYF. The CDR3 coding sequence is TGTGCCATTACCCCCAAAGATCAAGAGACCCAGTACTTC.

The CDR3 coding sequence is TGTGCCAGCAGCTTAAAGACACTTATGAACACTGAAGCTTTCTTT. The encoded protein is CASSLKTLMNTEAFF. The chain recombines TRBV7-2 with TRBJ1-1; D gene unclear. Trimming removed 2 bases at V and 0 bases at J, with 10 bases between. The CDR3 spans 15 residues. Looked up from germline, CDR1 is SGHTA and CDR2 is FQGNSA.

The chain uses TRBV29-1 and TRBJ2-3; D is perhaps TRBD1 (5 bases). Germline lookup yields CDR1 SQVTM and CDR2 ANQGSEA. This CDR3 spans 12 amino acids. V was clipped by 6 bases and J by 2 bases, with 9 bases between them. The CDR3 DNA reads TGCAGCGTGGCAGGGCCCACAGATACGCAGTATTTT. Its protein is CSVAGPTDTQYF.

J is TRBJ2-3 and V is TRBV28; 10 bases align to TRBD2. The CDR3 length is 15 residues. Germline trimming cut 8 bases from V and 1 base from J; bases unmatched to any gene: 6. Germline V CDR1 and CDR2: MDHEN, SYDVKM. The CDR3 sequence is CASLGLAGGTDTQYF. CDR3 sequence (DNA): TGTGCCAGCCTAGGGCTAGCGGGAGGCACAGATACGCAGTATTTT. Combining the CDR3 with reference TRBV28 and TRBJ2-3 gives the whole variable domain DVKVTQSSRYLVKRTGEKVFLECVQDMDHENMFWYRQDPGLGLRLIYFSYDVKMKEKGDIPEGYSVSREKKERFSLILESASTNQTSMYLCASLGLAGGTDTQYFGPGTRLTVL.

V usage is TRBV11-2 and J usage is TRBJ2-2; no firm D call. Germline V CDR1 and CDR2: SGHAT, FQNNGV. The CDR3 has 14 amino acids. V shed 5 bases and J shed 1 base, with 8 bases lying between them. DNA for the CDR3: TGTGCCAGCAGCCGTATCCAGAACACCGGGGAGCTGTTTTTT. Translated, it gives CASSRIQNTGELFF.

DNA for the CDR3: TGTGCCAGCAGCTTGGGCGGGGGGCTACAAGAGACCCAGTACTTC. This sequence encodes CASSLGGGLQETQYF. V and J are TRBV5-4 and TRBJ2-5, with 8 bases lining up with TRBD2. Per the germline V gene, CDR1 is SGHNT and CDR2 is YYREEE (reference sequence). V dropped 0 bases and J dropped 2; count of bases not matched to a gene: 3. The CDR3 spans 15 residues.

This CDR3 is CASSSTGAGYTF. As DNA, the CDR3 is TGCGCCAGCAGCTCTACAGGGGCTGGCTACACCTTC. This chain connects TRBV5-1 to TRBJ1-2; the match to TRBD1 covers 7 bases. Germline V lookup: CDR1 SGHRS, CDR2 YFSETQ. This CDR3 has 12 residues. The V segment lost 3 bases and the J segment 7 bases; nucleotides outside the gene matches: 3. Filled out from reference TRBV5-1 and TRBJ1-2, the complete variable domain reads KAGVTQTPRYLIKTRGQQVTLSCSPISGHRSVSWYQQTPGQGLQFLFEYFSETQRNKGNFPGRFSGRQFSNSRSEMNVSTLELGDSALYLCASSSTGAGYTFGSGTRLTVV.

The CDR3 spells CASSPRWTSGLLNTGELFF. The CDR3 nucleotides are TGTGCCAGCAGCCCAAGATGGACTAGCGGCTTACTTAACACCGGGGAGCTGTTTTTT. The genes are TRBV7-3 and TRBJ2-2; 10 nucleotides match TRBD2. CDR1 SGHTA and CDR2 FQGTGA come from the germline V gene. The CDR3 is 19 amino acids. J was trimmed by 2 bases and V by 5 bases; bases with no gene match: 14.

The rearrangement links TRBV19 to TRBJ1-1; no clear D. The CDR3 has 13 amino acids. Between the trimmed V and J ends, which lost 4 bases and 3 bases, there was a span of 9 bases. CDR1 and CDR2 from the germline V gene are LNHDA and SQIVND (reference sequence). CDR3 loop: CASSTQRDTEAFF. As DNA, the CDR3 is TGTGCCAGTAGTACCCAAAGGGACACTGAAGCTTTCTTT. Based on the CDR3 plus reference TRBV19 and TRBJ1-1, the full variable domain is DGGITQSPKYLFRKEGQNVTLSCEQNLNHDAMYWYRQDPGQGLRLIYYSQIVNDFQKGDIAEGYSVSREKKESFPLTVTSAQKNPTAFYLCASSTQRDTEAFFGQGTRLTVV.

V is TRBV3-1 (or the pseudogene TRBV3-2) and J is TRBJ2-2, with D unclear. The V gene lost 2 bases and the J gene lost 4 bases, with 5 bases spanning the gap. CDR1 and CDR2 from the germline V gene are LGHDT and YNNKEL (reference sequence). CDR3 length: 13 amino acids. The CDR3 DNA reads as TGTGCCAGCAGCCAATTGTCCACCGGGGAGCTGTTTTTT. Its protein product is CASSQLSTGELFF.

V and J are TRBV5-1 and TRBJ1-2, with 7 bases that match TRBD1. With V trimmed by 3 bases and J by 11 bases, 13 bases remained unmatched. Germline CDR1 is SGHRS and CDR2 is YFSETQ. This CDR3 spans 14 amino acids. The CDR3 DNA is TGCGCCAGCAGCTCCTCCCGGGACAGCCACGGGTACACCTTC. It yields the protein CASSSSRDSHGYTF.

The chain couples TRBV19 to TRBJ1-5; maybe TRBD1 (6 bases). CDR3 length: 14 amino acids. V was trimmed by 7 bases and J by 4 bases, leaving 14 bases between them. Germline V CDR1 and CDR2: LNHDA, SQIVND (reference sequence). CDR3: CASTGGQGNQPQHF. The CDR3 DNA is TGTGCCAGTACTGGGGGCCAGGGTAATCAGCCCCAGCATTTT.

The V gene is TRBV9, the J gene TRBJ1-6, with a weak D call TRBD1 (5 bases). Trimming pared 5 bases from V and 6 bases from J, leaving 12 bases between. This CDR3 is 14 amino acids long. Germline V gene lookup returns CDR1 SGDLS and CDR2 YYNGEE. The CDR3 nucleotides read TGTGCCAGCAGGTCCGGGACTTCTAATTCACCCCTCCACTTT. Protein sequence: CASRSGTSNSPLHF.

J is TRBJ1-1 and V is TRBV4-3, with D perhaps matching TRBD1 (5 bases). Trimming shortened V by 0 bases and J by 1 base, and 15 bases separated the two germline ends. In germline, CDR1 is LGHNA, CDR2 YSLEER. This CDR3 has 17 amino acids. The CDR3 DNA sequence: TGCGCCAGCAGCCAAGAGGGGGGACGACTAGGGAACACTGAAGCTTTCTTT. Translated: CASSQEGGRLGNTEAFF.

This rearrangement joins TRBV5-1 to TRBJ1-2; 8 bases map to TRBD1. V shed 3 bases, J shed 3 bases, and the junction held 7 bases outside the gene matches. Looked up from germline, CDR1 is SGHRS and CDR2 is YFSETQ. This CDR3 region has 15 residues. For the CDR3, the DNA is TGCGCCAGCAGCTCCGGACAGGGTCCTGACTATGGCTACACCTTC. Its translation is CASSSGQGPDYGYTF.

This clone was seen just once. The chain carries TRBV7-9 and TRBJ1-4; D perhaps matches TRBD1 (5 bases). V was pared by 1 base and J by 7 bases, with 10 bases between. The CDR3 is 14 amino acids. CDR1 is SEHNR, CDR2 FQNEAQ, per germline (reference sequence). The CDR3 coding sequence is TGTGCCAGCAGCTTAGTGAGGGGAAGTGAAAAACTGTTTTTT. This translates into CASSLVRGSEKLFF.

V usage is TRBV24-1 and J usage is TRBJ2-2, with 10 bases matching TRBD1. Per the germline V gene, CDR1 is KGHDR and CDR2 is SFDVKD. Trimming removed 5 bases from V and 0 bases from J; junction bases left unmatched: 2. CDR3 length: 16 amino acids. The CDR3 region has the DNA TGTGCCACCAGTGGGACAGGGGGACCGAACACCGGGGAGCTGTTTTTT. It specifies CATSGTGGPNTGELFF.

CDR3 DNA: TGTGCCACCGCCGGACAGGGCCCTATTCACAATGAGCAGTTCTTC. Translation gives CATAGQGPIHNEQFF. This rearrangement joins TRBV19 to TRBJ2-1, with 8 bases identical to TRBD1. Germline V lookup: CDR1 LNHDA, CDR2 SQIVND (reference sequence). The V and J ends lost 10 bases and 5 bases, in that order; junction bases with no gene match: 13. The CDR3 sequence is 15 residues long. Full variable domain (rest looked up from reference TRBV19 and TRBJ2-1): DGGITQSPKYLFRKEGQNVTLSCEQNLNHDAMYWYRQDPGQGLRLIYYSQIVNDFQKGDIAEGYSVSREKKESFPLTVTSAQKNPTAFYLCATAGQGPIHNEQFFGPGTRLTVL.

The count of this clone is one. The rearrangement uses TRBV29-1 and TRBJ1-2; 7 nucleotides agree with TRBD1. Germline CDR1 SQVTM, CDR2 ANQGSEA. This CDR3 contains 16 residues. The V gene end was trimmed by 5 bases and the J gene end by 7 bases; junction bases not matched to a gene: 19. CDR3: CSVLGTGTVENRGYTF. DNA for the CDR3: TGCAGCGTTCTAGGGACCGGGACAGTCGAAAATCGTGGCTACACCTTC.

The rearrangement joins TRBV5-6 to TRBJ2-3; 7 nucleotides agree with TRBD1. With 4 bases clipped from V and 6 bases from J, the junction kept 11 bases outside the gene matches. From germline, CDR1 is SGHDT and CDR2 YYEEEE. This CDR3 comprises 15 residues. CDR3 nucleotide sequence: TGTGCCAGCAGCCGGTCGGACAGGTCAAGGGATACGCAGTATTTT. Translated: CASSRSDRSRDTQYF.

The J gene is TRBJ2-7, the V gene TRBV28, with D unclear. V was clipped by 5 bases and J by 7 bases, with 21 bases between them. The CDR3 covers 15 residues. The germline gives CDR1 MDHEN, CDR2 SYDVKM. The CDR3 nucleotides are TGTGCCAGCAGTCCGCAGAGAGTTCGAAGGTCGGAGCAGTACTTC. Its translation: CASSPQRVRRSEQYF.

V and J are TRBV30 and TRBJ2-1; TRBD2 agrees at 9 bases. Germline lookup yields CDR1 GTSNPN and CDR2 SVGIG (reference sequence). The CDR3 extends over 14 amino acids. The V and J ends lost 2 bases and 9 bases, in that order; junction bases with no gene match: 8. The CDR3 nucleotides are TGTGCCTGGAGTACGCGCGGGAGGGTGACTGAGCAGTTCTTC. The encoded protein is CAWSTRGRVTEQFF.

Here the CDR3 reads CASSPAGGSSTDTQYF. CDR3 coding DNA: TGTGCCAGCAGCCCAGCCGGAGGAAGTAGCACAGATACGCAGTATTTT. This sequence joins TRBV11-3 and TRBJ2-3; weak D call: TRBD2 (5 bases). Germline CDR1 and CDR2: SGHNT and YENEEA. Trimming cost V 5 bases and J 0 bases, with 15 bases left between them. This CDR3 region has 16 residues. The full variable domain, its missing parts supplied by reference TRBV11-3 and TRBJ2-3, is EAGVVQSPRYKIIEKKQPVAFWCNPISGHNTLYWYLQNLGQGPELLIRYENEEAVDDSQLPKDRFSAERLKGVDSTLKIQPAELGDSAVYLCASSPAGGSSTDTQYFGPGTRLTVL.

The chain recombines TRBV2 with TRBJ1-3; possibly TRBD1 for D (6 bases). The CDR3 sequence is 13 residues long. V gave up 7 bases and J gave up 3 bases, with 10 bases separating them. Germline values: CDR1 SNHLY, CDR2 FYNNEI. The CDR3 protein is CASNGQIGNTIYF. The CDR3 DNA sequence: TGTGCCAGCAACGGACAGATTGGAAACACCATATATTTT.

V is TRBV10-1 and J is TRBJ2-7; 8 nucleotides match TRBD1. The CDR3 length is 13 residues. Germline V gene sequence: CDR1 WNHNN, CDR2 SYGVQD (reference sequence). Losses at the gene ends were 3 bases for V and 6 bases for J; bases not matched to a gene: 4. The CDR3 here is CASSETGTGEQYF. In DNA form, the CDR3 reads TGCGCCAGCAGTGAAACAGGGACAGGCGAGCAGTACTTC.

The rearrangement links TRBV4-1 to TRBJ1-4; perhaps TRBD1 as D (5 bases). Germline loops: CDR1 MGHRA, CDR2 YSYEKL. The CDR3 spans 20 residues. V was pared by 3 bases and J by 5 bases, with 28 bases between. The CDR3 loop is CASSHDPGPGLTITNEKLFF. CDR3 nucleotides: TGCGCCAGCAGCCACGACCCCGGGCCGGGACTTACCATTACAAATGAAAAACTGTTTTTT.